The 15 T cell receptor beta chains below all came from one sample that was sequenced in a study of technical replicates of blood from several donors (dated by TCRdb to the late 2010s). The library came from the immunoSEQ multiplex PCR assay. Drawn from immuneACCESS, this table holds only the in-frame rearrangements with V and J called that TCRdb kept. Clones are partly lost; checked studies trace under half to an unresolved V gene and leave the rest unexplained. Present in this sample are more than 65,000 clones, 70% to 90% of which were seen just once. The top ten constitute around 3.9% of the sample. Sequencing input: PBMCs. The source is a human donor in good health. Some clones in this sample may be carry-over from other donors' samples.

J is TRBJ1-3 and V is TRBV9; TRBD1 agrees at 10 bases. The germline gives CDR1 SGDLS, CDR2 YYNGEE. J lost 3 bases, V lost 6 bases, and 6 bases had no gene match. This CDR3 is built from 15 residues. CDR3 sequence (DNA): TGTGCCAGCAATCGACAGGGGGCTTATGGAAACACCATATATTTT. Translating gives CASNRQGAYGNTIYF.

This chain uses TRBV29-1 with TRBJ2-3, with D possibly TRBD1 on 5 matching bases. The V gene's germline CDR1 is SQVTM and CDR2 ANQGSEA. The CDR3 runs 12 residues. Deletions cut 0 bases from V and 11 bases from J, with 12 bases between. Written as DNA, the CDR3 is TGCAGCGTTGAAGACAACTGGCAGGGGCAGTATTTT. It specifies CSVEDNWQGQYF.

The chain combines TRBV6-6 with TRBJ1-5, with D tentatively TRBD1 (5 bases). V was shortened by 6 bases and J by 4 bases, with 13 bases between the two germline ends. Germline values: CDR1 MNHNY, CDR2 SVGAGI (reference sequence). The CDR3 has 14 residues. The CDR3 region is CASRLYQGNQPQHF. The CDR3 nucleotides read TGTGCCAGCAGGCTTTACCAGGGTAATCAGCCCCAGCATTTT.

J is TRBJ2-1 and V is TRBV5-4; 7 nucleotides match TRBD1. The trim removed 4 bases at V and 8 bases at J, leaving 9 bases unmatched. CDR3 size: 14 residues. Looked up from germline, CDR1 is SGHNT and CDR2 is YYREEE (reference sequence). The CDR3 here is CASSPWTGWDEQFF. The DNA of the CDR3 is TGTGCCAGCAGCCCCTGGACAGGATGGGATGAGCAGTTCTTC. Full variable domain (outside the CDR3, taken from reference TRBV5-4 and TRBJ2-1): ETGVTQSPTHLIKTRGQQVTLRCSSQSGHNTVSWYQQALGQGPQFIFQYYREEENGRGNFPPRFSGLQFPNYSSELNVNALELDDSALYLCASSPWTGWDEQFFGPGTRLTVL.

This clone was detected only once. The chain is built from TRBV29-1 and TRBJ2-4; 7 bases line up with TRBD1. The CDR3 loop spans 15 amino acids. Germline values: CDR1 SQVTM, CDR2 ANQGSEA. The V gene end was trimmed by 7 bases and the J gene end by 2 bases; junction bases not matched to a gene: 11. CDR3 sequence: CSGLLQGTSKNIQYF. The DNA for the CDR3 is TGCAGCGGCTTACTACAGGGGACCTCCAAAAACATTCAGTACTTC.

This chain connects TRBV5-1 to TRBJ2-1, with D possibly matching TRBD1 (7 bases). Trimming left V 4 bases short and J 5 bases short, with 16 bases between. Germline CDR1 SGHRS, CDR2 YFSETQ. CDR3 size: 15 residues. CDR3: CASSGQGGWNNEQFF. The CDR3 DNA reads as TGCGCCAGCAGCGGCCAGGGGGGATGGAACAATGAGCAGTTCTTC.

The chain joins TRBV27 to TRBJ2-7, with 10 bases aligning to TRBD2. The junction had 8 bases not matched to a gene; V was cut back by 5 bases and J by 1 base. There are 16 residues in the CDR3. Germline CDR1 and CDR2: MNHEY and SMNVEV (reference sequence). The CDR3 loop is CASSGLAVPFSYEQYF. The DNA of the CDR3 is TGTGCCAGCAGTGGACTAGCGGTCCCTTTTTCCTACGAGCAGTACTTC.

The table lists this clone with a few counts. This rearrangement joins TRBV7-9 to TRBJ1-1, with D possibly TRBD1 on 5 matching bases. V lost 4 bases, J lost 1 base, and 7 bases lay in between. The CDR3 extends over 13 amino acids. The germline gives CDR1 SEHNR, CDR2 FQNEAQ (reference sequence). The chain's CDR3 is CASSSDTNTEAFF. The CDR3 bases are TGTGCCAGCAGCTCGGACACGAACACTGAAGCTTTCTTT.

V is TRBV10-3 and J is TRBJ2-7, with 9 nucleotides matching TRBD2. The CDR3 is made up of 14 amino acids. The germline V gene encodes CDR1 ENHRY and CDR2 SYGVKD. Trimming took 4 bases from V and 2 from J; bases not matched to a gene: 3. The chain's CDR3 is CAISGGGRAYEQYF. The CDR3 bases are TGTGCCATCAGTGGGGGCGGGAGGGCCTACGAGCAGTACTTC.

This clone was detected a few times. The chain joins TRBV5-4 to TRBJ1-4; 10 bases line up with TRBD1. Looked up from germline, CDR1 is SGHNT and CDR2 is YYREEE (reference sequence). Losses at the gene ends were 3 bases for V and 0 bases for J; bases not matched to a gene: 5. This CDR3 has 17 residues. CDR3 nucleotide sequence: TGTGCCAGCAGCTCCGGGACAGGGGATACAACTAATGAAAAACTGTTTTTT. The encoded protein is CASSSGTGDTTNEKLFF. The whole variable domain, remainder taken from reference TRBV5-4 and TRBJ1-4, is ETGVTQSPTHLIKTRGQQVTLRCSSQSGHNTVSWYQQALGQGPQFIFQYYREEENGRGNFPPRFSGLQFPNYSSELNVNALELDDSALYLCASSSGTGDTTNEKLFFGSGTQLSVL.

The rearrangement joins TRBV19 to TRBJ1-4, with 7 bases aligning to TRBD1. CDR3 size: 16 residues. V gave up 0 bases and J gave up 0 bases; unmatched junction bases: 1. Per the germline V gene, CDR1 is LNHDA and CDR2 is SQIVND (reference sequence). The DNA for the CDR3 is TGTGCCAGTAGTATAGACGGGACAGCAACTAATGAAAAACTGTTTTTT. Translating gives CASSIDGTATNEKLFF.

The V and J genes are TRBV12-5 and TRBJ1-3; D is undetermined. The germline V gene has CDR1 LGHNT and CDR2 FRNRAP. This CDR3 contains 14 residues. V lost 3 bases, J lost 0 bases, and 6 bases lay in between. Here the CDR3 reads CASGFTGSGNTIYF. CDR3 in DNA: TGTGCTAGTGGTTTCACGGGCTCTGGAAACACCATATATTTT.

For the CDR3, the DNA is TGTGCCAGCAGCTTAGGCCCGGACAGCTGGGCCAAAGAGACCCAGTACTTC. It codes for CASSLGPDSWAKETQYF. The chain is built from TRBV5-5 and TRBJ2-5, with a weak D call TRBD1 (6 bases). Germline V lookup: CDR1 SGHKS, CDR2 YYEKEE (reference sequence). The CDR3 length is 17 residues. The V and J ends lost 2 bases and 3 bases respectively, with 20 bases between them.

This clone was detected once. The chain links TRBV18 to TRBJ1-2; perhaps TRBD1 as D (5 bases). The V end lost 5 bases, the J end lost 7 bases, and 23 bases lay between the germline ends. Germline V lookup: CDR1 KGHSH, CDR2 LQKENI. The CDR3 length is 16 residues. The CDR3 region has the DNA TGTGCCAGCTCAAAGACAGAATGGGCCATGAGTGTTGGCTACACCTTC. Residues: CASSKTEWAMSVGYTF.

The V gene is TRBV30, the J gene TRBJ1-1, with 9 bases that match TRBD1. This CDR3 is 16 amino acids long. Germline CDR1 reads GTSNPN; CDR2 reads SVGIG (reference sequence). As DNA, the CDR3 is TGTGCAATACGAAAAAACAGGGGGCTCATGAACACTGAAGCTTTCTTT. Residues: CAIRKNRGLMNTEAFF.